This TCR beta chain stems from a study of T cells in Graves' hyperthyroidism and ophthalmopathy. An absence of ophthalmopathy progression within 18 months meant stable Graves' hyperthyroidism. V was clipped by 4 bases and J by 3 bases, with 9 bases between them. This CDR3 spans 13 amino acids. Germline assignment: CDR1 SNHLY and CDR2 FYNNEI. RNA transcripts were the template for amplifying TCR beta CDR3 regions. The primer set for the first-round RT-PCR of the TCR CDR3 was HTBI. TCRdb re-derived calls from the multiplex PCR reads in MiXCR, one entry per CDR3 protein. This repertoire shows hundreds of thousands of distinct CDR3 sequences, 35% to 40% found once; its top ten account for over 8%.

This chain connects TRBV2 to TRBJ1-2; D may be TRBD1 (5 bases). The clonotype was recovered from a man aged 18 to 29 with Graves' hyperthyroidism. Sequences were obtained from blood. In DNA, the CDR3 is TGTGCCAGCAGTGGGGGGGATCACTATGGCTACACCTTC. This gives the protein CASSGGDHYGYTF.